The rows below give T cell receptor beta chains drawn from one sample of a study of T cells after yellow fever vaccination. TCRdb re-derived calls from the 5' RACE reads in MiXCR, one entry per CDR3 protein. The data contain just under 600,000 distinct CDR3 sequences, 13% of them singletons. Material: PBMCs, obtained on the day of the yellow fever booster vaccination. The source of these receptors is a young man who received the YFV17D yellow fever vaccine. Each CDR3 is given with its conserved first and last residue. D genes are given only for firm matches. Not all rows give a size; the values are once, few, many and, for expanded clones, a class.

d_gene	j_gene	abundance	v_gene	CDR3aa	CDR3nt
.	TRBJ2-3	few	TRBV4-3	CASSQDGESRNTQYF	TGCGCCAGCAGCCAAGATGGGGAGAGTAGGAATACGCAGTATTTT
TRBD1	TRBJ1-4	few	TRBV9	CASSVATGGPEKLFF	TGTGCCAGCAGCGTCGCAACAGGGGGCCCTGAAAAACTGTTTTTT
.	TRBJ1-1	few	TRBV12-3/TRBV12-4	CASSLQATNTEAFF	TGTGCCAGCAGTTTACAGGCTACTAACACTGAAGCTTTCTTT
.	TRBJ1-1	.	TRBV20-1	CSASRGSEAFF	TGCAGTGCTAGCAGGGGTTCTGAAGCTTTCTTT
TRBD1	TRBJ2-5	.	TRBV29-1	CSAGGSWQETQYF	TGCAGCGCAGGGGGATCTTGGCAAGAGACCCAGTACTTC
TRBD2	TRBJ2-7	few	TRBV7-2	CASSLQAGDSYEQYF	TGTGCCAGCAGCCTCCAAGCGGGAGACTCCTACGAGCAGTACTTC
.	TRBJ1-2	.	TRBV3-1	CASSPEAEGFIVGYTF	TGTGCCAGCAGCCCCGAGGCTGAAGGGTTTATCGTCGGCTACACCTTC
.	TRBJ2-1	.	TRBV28	CASRSTGAHDRHEQFF	TGTGCCAGCAGATCGACAGGAGCCCACGACCGGCATGAGCAGTTCTTC
TRBD2	TRBJ2-2	few	TRBV20-1	CSAQVPSGLTGELFF	TGCAGTGCTCAAGTTCCTAGCGGCTTAACCGGGGAGCTGTTTTTT
.	TRBJ1-1	few	TRBV20-1	CSASGRNTEAFF	TGCAGTGCTTCAGGGAGGAACACTGAAGCTTTCTTT
.	TRBJ2-3	.	TRBV24-1	CATSDDQGSTSWDTQYF	TGTGCCACCAGTGATGACCAGGGGTCGACATCTTGGGATACGCAGTATTTT